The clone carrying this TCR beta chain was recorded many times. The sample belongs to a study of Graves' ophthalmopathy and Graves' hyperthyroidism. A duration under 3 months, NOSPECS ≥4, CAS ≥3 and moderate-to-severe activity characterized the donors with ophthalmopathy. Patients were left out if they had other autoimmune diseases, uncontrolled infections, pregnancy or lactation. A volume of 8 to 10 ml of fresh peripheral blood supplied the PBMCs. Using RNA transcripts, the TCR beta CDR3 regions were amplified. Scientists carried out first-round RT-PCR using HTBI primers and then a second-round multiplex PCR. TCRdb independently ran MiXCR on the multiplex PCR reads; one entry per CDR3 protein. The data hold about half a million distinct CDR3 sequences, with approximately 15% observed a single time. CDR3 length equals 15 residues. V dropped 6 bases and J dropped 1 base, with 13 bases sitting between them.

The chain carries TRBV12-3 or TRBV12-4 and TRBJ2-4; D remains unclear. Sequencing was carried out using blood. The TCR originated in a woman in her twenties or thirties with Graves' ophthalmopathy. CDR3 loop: CASSPPGRAKNIQYF. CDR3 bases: TGTGCCAGCAGCCCCCCCGGCAGGGCCAAAAACATTCAGTACTTC.